Listed here are 30 T cell receptor beta chains from one sample, sequenced in a study of blood T cell repertoires in COVID-19. Data came from immunoSEQ multiplex PCR; TCRdb stores just in-frame clones and leaves some out. The sample includes approximately 100,000 clones, around nine tenths of them seen just once. Sequenced material: peripheral blood. Receptors were obtained from a man aged 70 or older with acute or convalescent COVID-19.

This clone was detected only a few times. The chain employs TRBV5-6 and TRBJ1-1; no clear D. Germline values: CDR1 SGHDT, CDR2 YYEEEE. The CDR3 extends over 15 amino acids. V lost 1 base and J 3 bases, leaving 13 bases between the germline ends. The CDR3 DNA is TGTGCCAGCAGCTTGTTTGGCCCCGGGGACACTGAAGCTTTCTTT. Residues: CASSLFGPGDTEAFF.

The chain joins TRBV6-5 to TRBJ2-3; D call uncertain. This CDR3 region has 14 residues. CDR1 and CDR2 (germline): MNHEY, SVGAGI. Trimming shortened V by 10 bases and J by 6 bases, and 20 bases separated the two germline ends. The CDR3 is CATQLPLAPDTQYF. The CDR3 DNA sequence: TGTGCCACCCAGTTACCCCTTGCCCCCGATACGCAGTATTTT.

V and J are TRBV5-4 and TRBJ2-3; tentatively, D is TRBD2 (6 bases). The CDR3 totals 15 residues. The germline CDR1 and CDR2 sequences are SGHNT and YYREEE (reference sequence). Trimming pared 5 bases from V and 3 bases from J, leaving 16 bases between. The CDR3 here is CASRDRDFITDTQYF. CDR3 nucleotide sequence: TGTGCCAGCAGGGACCGGGACTTTATTACAGATACGCAGTATTTT.

This clone was detected only a few times. The chain combines TRBV19 with TRBJ2-7; 9 nucleotides line up with TRBD1. V lost 3 bases and J lost 7; bases outside the gene matches: 4. This CDR3 is built from 13 residues. Looked up from germline, CDR1 is LNHDA and CDR2 is SQIVND (reference sequence). The CDR3 region has the DNA TGTGCCAGTAGTATTTCGACAGGGGGTGAGCAGTACTTC. Translation gives CASSISTGGEQYF.

The rearrangement joins TRBV5-4 to TRBJ1-2, with a weak D call TRBD1 (6 bases). The CDR3 covers 13 residues. Trimming stripped 4 bases from V and 4 bases from J, with 11 bases between. Germline-derived CDR1 and CDR2 are SGHNT and YYREEE (reference sequence). The CDR3 is CASSDRTAYGYTF. The DNA of the CDR3 is TGTGCCAGCAGCGACCGGACAGCCTATGGCTACACCTTC. The whole variable domain, filled in from reference TRBV5-4 and TRBJ1-2, reads ETGVTQSPTHLIKTRGQQVTLRCSSQSGHNTVSWYQQALGQGPQFIFQYYREEENGRGNFPPRFSGLQFPNYSSELNVNALELDDSALYLCASSDRTAYGYTFGSGTRLTVV.

The chain is built from TRBV6-2 or TRBV6-3 and TRBJ1-5; unclear D gene. The CDR3 loop spans 15 amino acids. Between the trimmed V and J ends, which lost 8 bases and 4 bases, there was a span of 18 bases. In germline, CDR1 is MNHEY, CDR2 SVGEGT. The CDR3 coding sequence is TGTGCCAGCGGCCCCGGGATGGATCGGAATCAGCCCCAGCATTTT. Its protein is CASGPGMDRNQPQHF.

The V gene is TRBV3-1 (or the pseudogene TRBV3-2), the J gene TRBJ2-3; 9 bases align to TRBD1. The CDR3 sequence is 15 residues long. Germline CDR1 reads LGHDT; CDR2 reads YNNKEL (reference sequence). V lost 4 bases and J lost 1; bases outside the gene matches: 3. The CDR3 here is CASSLWTGGTDTQYF. In DNA, the CDR3 is TGTGCCAGCAGCCTCTGGACAGGGGGCACAGATACGCAGTATTTT.

This clone was seen only a few times. This chain joins TRBV25-1 and TRBJ2-5; TRBD1 matches at 8 bases. The J segment lost 4 bases and the V segment lost 6 bases, leaving 7 bases of the junction unmatched. This CDR3 region has 14 residues. Germline V gene sequence: CDR1 MGHDK, CDR2 SYGVNS. CDR3 region: CASRGLQGGETQYF. In DNA, the CDR3 is TGTGCCAGCAGGGGCCTACAGGGGGGAGAGACCCAGTACTTC.

The sample holds one count of this clone. The V gene is TRBV27, the J gene TRBJ1-1; D ambiguous. The CDR3 extends over 15 amino acids. V lost 5 bases to trimming and J lost 0 bases, with 13 bases between them. Germline CDR1 reads MNHEY; CDR2 reads SMNVEV (reference sequence). The CDR3 reads CASSPRSGMNTEAFF. CDR3 sequence (DNA): TGTGCCAGCAGTCCCCGGTCAGGAATGAACACTGAAGCTTTCTTT.

The chain combines TRBV5-4 with TRBJ1-2; D not resolved. Per germline, CDR1 SGHNT and CDR2 YYREEE (reference sequence). The V end lost 3 bases, the J end lost 5 bases, and 11 bases lay between the germline ends. The CDR3 is 13 amino acids. CDR3 loop: CASSSSGKYGYTF. CDR3 nucleotide sequence: TGTGCCAGCAGCTCCTCGGGAAAGTATGGCTACACCTTC.

This rearrangement joins TRBV28 to TRBJ1-6; weak D call: TRBD1 (5 bases). Germline lookup yields CDR1 MDHEN and CDR2 SYDVKM. The length of the CDR3 is 13 residues. The germline V and J ends were trimmed by 4 bases and 10 bases, with 11 bases remaining between them. The CDR3 region has the DNA TGTGCCAGCAGTTGGGGGAGGGGCTCACCCCTCCACTTT. Protein: CASSWGRGSPLHF.

V gene TRBV7-9 combines with J gene TRBJ1-2, with 8 nucleotides matching TRBD1. With V trimmed by 8 bases and J by 2 bases, 7 bases remained unmatched. In germline, CDR1 is SEHNR, CDR2 FQNEAQ (reference sequence). This CDR3 spans 14 amino acids. Written as DNA, the CDR3 is TGTGCCAGCGGGGGGACAGGCGGGAACTATGGCTACACCTTC. Amino acids: CASGGTGGNYGYTF.

This clone was counted once. The chain joins TRBV2 to TRBJ2-3; a weak D match, TRBD1 (6 bases). CDR1 SNHLY and CDR2 FYNNEI come from the germline V gene. V was clipped by 3 bases and J by 3 bases, with 10 bases between them. The CDR3 spans 14 residues. This CDR3 reads CASSEARGTDTQYF. In nucleotides, the CDR3 is TGTGCCAGCAGTGAGGCCAGGGGTACAGATACGCAGTATTTT.

The gene calls are TRBV25-1 and TRBJ2-5; D may be TRBD1 (5 bases). V dropped 1 base and J dropped 5 bases, with 11 bases sitting between them. Germline CDR1 is MGHDK and CDR2 is SYGVNS. The length of the CDR3 is 14 residues. The CDR3: CASSEFRVGETQYF. The DNA for the CDR3 is TGTGCCAGCAGTGAATTCAGGGTAGGGGAGACCCAGTACTTC.

The rearrangement uses TRBV9 and TRBJ1-1, with D unresolved. V was trimmed by 0 bases and J by 3 bases, leaving 9 bases between them. Per the germline V gene, CDR1 is SGDLS and CDR2 is YYNGEE. CDR3 length: 14 residues. The chain's CDR3 is CASSVAPGDTEAFF. The CDR3 nucleotides read TGTGCCAGCAGCGTAGCTCCGGGTGACACTGAAGCTTTCTTT.

The rearrangement joins TRBV28 to TRBJ1-1, with a weak D call TRBD1 (5 bases). The CDR3 covers 14 residues. CDR1 is MDHEN and CDR2 is SYDVKM in the germline V gene. V was clipped by 8 bases and J by 1 base, with 14 bases between them. The CDR3 loop is CASLTGGKNTEAFF. The CDR3 DNA sequence: TGTGCCAGCCTCACGGGGGGAAAGAACACTGAAGCTTTCTTT. The full variable domain, with the rest looked up from reference TRBV28 and TRBJ1-1, is DVKVTQSSRYLVKRTGEKVFLECVQDMDHENMFWYRQDPGLGLRLIYFSYDVKMKEKGDIPEGYSVSREKKERFSLILESASTNQTSMYLCASLTGGKNTEAFFGQGTRLTVV.

The CDR3 region is CASSRQFDEQYV. The CDR3 nucleotides are TGTGCCAGCAGTCGACAGTTCGACGAGCAGTACGTC. The rearrangement joins TRBV6-2 or TRBV6-3 to TRBJ2-7; D perhaps matches TRBD1 (5 bases). This CDR3 is built from 12 residues. Germline CDR1 is MNHEY and CDR2 is SVGEGT. The V end was cut by 5 bases, the J end by 5 bases, with 10 bases between.

V is TRBV30 and J is TRBJ2-7, with D maybe TRBD1 (6 bases). This CDR3 region has 15 residues. V was clipped by 5 bases and J by 0 bases, with 17 bases between them. Germline lookup yields CDR1 GTSNPN and CDR2 SVGIG (reference sequence). The CDR3 loop reads CAWSGQRRSSYEQYF. CDR3 DNA sequence: TGTGCCTGGTCCGGACAGCGGAGGAGCTCCTACGAGCAGTACTTC.

The chain combines TRBV5-1 with TRBJ1-5, with unresolved D. The CDR3 consists of 15 residues. Germline CDR1 reads SGHRS; CDR2 reads YFSETQ. With 3 bases removed from V and 0 bases from J, the gap between germline ends came to 10 bases. This chain's CDR3 is CASSSSGDSNQPQHF. Here the CDR3 DNA reads TGCGCCAGCAGCTCGAGCGGGGATAGCAATCAGCCCCAGCATTTT.

The table lists this clone with a count of one. The rearrangement joins TRBV3-1 (or the pseudogene TRBV3-2) to TRBJ1-4; D ambiguous. Between the trimmed V and J ends, which lost 6 bases and 0 bases, there was a span of 14 bases. Germline assignment: CDR1 LGHDT and CDR2 YNNKEL (reference sequence). This CDR3 has 16 amino acids. The CDR3 sequence: CASRSDKMATNEKLFF. The CDR3 nucleotides are TGTGCCAGCAGATCAGACAAAATGGCAACTAATGAAAAACTGTTTTTT.

CDR3 nucleotides: TGTGCCAGCAGCCAATCCAGCGGGGGGAACACCGGGGAGCTGTTTTTT. It is translated as CASSQSSGGNTGELFF. The chain couples TRBV3-1 (or the pseudogene TRBV3-2) to TRBJ2-2, with 8 positions matching TRBD2. The CDR3 is made up of 16 amino acids. V shed 2 bases and J 1 base; nucleotides not matched to a gene: 3. Germline CDR1 is LGHDT and CDR2 is YNNKEL (reference sequence).

The rearrangement joins TRBV5-1 to TRBJ1-1; D is uncertain. Trimming shortened V by 0 bases and J by 0 bases, and 9 bases separated the two germline ends. Germline V CDR1 and CDR2: SGHRS, YFSETQ. There are 15 residues in the CDR3. CDR3 amino acids: CASSLGDTMNTEAFF. In nucleotides, the CDR3 is TGCGCCAGCAGCTTGGGAGACACCATGAACACTGAAGCTTTCTTT.

CDR3 nucleotide sequence: TGCGCCAGCAGCTTGGTTTTCGGGGGTGATGGCTACACCTTC. It translates to CASSLVFGGDGYTF. V and J are TRBV5-1 and TRBJ1-2; D possibly corresponds to TRBD1 (5 bases). The V end was cut by 0 bases, the J end by 6 bases, with 12 bases between. The CDR3 has 14 amino acids. Looked up from germline, CDR1 is SGHRS and CDR2 is YFSETQ.

The chain has TRBV2 and TRBJ1-2; TRBD1 matches at 8 bases. The germline gives CDR1 SNHLY, CDR2 FYNNEI. The CDR3 totals 13 residues. Germline trimming cut 5 bases from V and 8 bases from J; bases unmatched to any gene: 7. The CDR3 sequence is CASSLKTGEGYTF. The CDR3 nucleotides read TGTGCCAGCAGTCTCAAGACAGGGGAAGGCTACACCTTC.

V is TRBV14 and J is TRBJ2-7; a weak D match, TRBD1 (6 bases). V was cut by 2 bases and J by 7 bases, with 15 bases left in between. The CDR3 is made up of 14 amino acids. From germline, CDR1 is SGHDN and CDR2 FVKESK. The CDR3 DNA reads as TGTGCCAGCAGCCAACCAGGACAGTTTCGGGAGCAGTACTTC. Its protein product is CASSQPGQFREQYF.

The V and J genes are TRBV11-2 and TRBJ2-5; D remains unclear. Looked up from germline, CDR1 is SGHAT and CDR2 is FQNNGV. Trimming removed 5 bases at V and 6 bases at J, with 13 bases between. This CDR3 region has 13 residues. The CDR3 spells CASSPIRVQTQYF. The CDR3 coding sequence is TGTGCCAGCAGCCCCATACGCGTGCAGACCCAGTACTTC.

The rearrangement uses TRBV4-1 and TRBJ1-2; D is uncertain. The ends were cut back, 1 base at V and 0 bases at J, with 12 bases in the middle. Per germline, CDR1 MGHRA and CDR2 YSYEKL. This CDR3 spans 16 amino acids. The CDR3 coding sequence is TGCGCCAGCAGCCAAGGGACTTTTGGATCTAACTATGGCTACACCTTC. The encoded protein is CASSQGTFGSNYGYTF.

This chain connects TRBV30 to TRBJ1-3, with 7 bases fitting TRBD1. Looked up from germline, CDR1 is GTSNPN and CDR2 is SVGIG (reference sequence). The ends lost 2 bases at V and 6 bases at J; junction bases unmatched: 7. CDR3 length equals 14 residues. DNA of the CDR3: TGTGCCTGGAGTATTACAGGGGAGGCAAACACCATATATTTT. Protein sequence: CAWSITGEANTIYF.

This chain uses TRBV11-2 with TRBJ2-1; 14 bases line up with TRBD2. V shed 1 base and J 8 bases; nucleotides not matched to a gene: 1. CDR1 is SGHAT and CDR2 is FQNNGV in the germline V gene. The CDR3 spans 15 residues. CDR3 loop: CASSLGLAGGHEQFF. The CDR3 nucleotides read TGTGCCAGCAGCTTAGGACTAGCGGGGGGGCATGAGCAGTTCTTC.

The V gene is TRBV27, the J gene TRBJ1-6, with 9 bases that match TRBD1. Germline CDR1 is MNHEY and CDR2 is SMNVEV (reference sequence). The length of the CDR3 is 15 residues. V lost 5 bases, J lost 5 bases, and 4 bases stayed unmatched. The CDR3 DNA reads as TGTGCCAGCAGTCCACGGACAGGGGATAATTCACCCCTCCACTTT. Translation: CASSPRTGDNSPLHF.